This T cell receptor (beta chain) stems from a study of technical replicates of blood from several donors. CDR3 length equals 14 residues. Trimming left V 3 bases short and J 0 bases short, with 9 bases between. The germline V gene has CDR1 MDHEN and CDR2 SYDVKM. Assay used: immunoSEQ multiplex PCR; TCRdb lists only in-frame clones, some missing. The data hold approximately 78,000 clones, with around nine tenths observed a single time. The specimen was T cells isolated from PBMCs. The rearrangement links TRBV28 to TRBJ2-7; perhaps TRBD1 as D (6 bases). This TCR was recovered from a human donor in good health. The CDR3 region is CASSFSGDSYEQYF. CDR3 coding DNA: TGTGCCAGCAGTTTTTCAGGGGACTCCTACGAGCAGTACTTC.